In this sample, the clone carrying this T cell receptor beta chain turned up once. This entry is derived from a study of OX40 agonist ivuxolimab in advanced cancers. V lost 4 bases and J lost 4, with 5 bases in between. This CDR3 contains 11 residues. The germline CDR1 and CDR2 sequences are SQVTM and ANQGSEA. Libraries were prepared by immunoSEQ multiplex PCR; TCRdb keeps only in-frame clonotypes and omits some of them. This sample has around 63,000 clones, with 75% to 90% found just once. The chain links TRBV29-1 to TRBJ1-5; no clear D gene. This clonotype was sampled from an adult with an advanced solid tumor such as melanoma, head and neck, liver or kidney cancer. Material: CD4+ or CD8+ T cells sorted from blood, obtained in a trial of the OX40 agonist ivuxolimab. The CDR3 coding sequence is TGCAGCGTTGGGACGAATCAGCCCCAGCATTTT. Translated, it gives CSVGTNQPQHF.